These 2 T cell receptor beta chains came from one sample sequenced in a study of blood T cell repertoires in COVID-19. TCRdb's copy holds only in-frame clones and misses some; the assay was immunoSEQ multiplex PCR. This repertoire shows 210,000 or so clones, 70% to 90% found once; its top ten account for around 12%. The sequenced material came from peripheral blood. The receptors shown here come from a woman between 18 and 30 years old who had recovered from COVID-19.

This rearrangement joins TRBV5-8 to TRBJ1-1; 9 bases map to TRBD1. The V gene's germline CDR1 is SGHTS and CDR2 YDEGEE. The V segment lost 4 bases and the J segment 2 bases; nucleotides outside the gene matches: 15. This CDR3 comprises 18 residues. CDR3 DNA: TGTGCCAGCAGCCACCCGACAGGGGGGCGTCGTATCAACACTGAAGCTTTCTTT. Its protein is CASSHPTGGRRINTEAFF. Filled out from reference TRBV5-8 and TRBJ1-1, the complete variable domain reads EAGVTQSPTHLIKTRGQQATLRCSPISGHTSVYWYQQALGLGLQFLLWYDEGEERNRGNFPPRFSGRQFPNYSSELNVNALELEDSALYLCASSHPTGGRRINTEAFFGQGTRLTVV.

The V gene is TRBV5-1, the J gene TRBJ1-3; D is possibly TRBD1 (5 bases). The CDR3 length is 14 residues. Deletions cut 5 bases from V and 3 bases from J, with 12 bases between. Germline values: CDR1 SGHRS, CDR2 YFSETQ. The CDR3 reads CASSPIGGGNTIYF. CDR3 coding DNA: TGCGCCAGCAGTCCGATCGGGGGTGGAAACACCATATATTTT.